These T cell receptor beta chains were read from a single sample in a study of T-cell reconstitution after alpha-beta-depleted transplantation in children. Each CDR3 protein is one row after TCRdb ran MiXCR on the PCR reads. The table has about 540,000 distinct CDR3 sequences, 25% to 30% seen once. Sequenced material: PBMCs, taken before TCRalphabeta/CD19-depleted stem cell transplant. The receptor source for this set is a boy in the first two years of life with Wiskott-Aldrich syndrome, due to receive a stem cell transplant. The CDR3 runs from the conserved cysteine through the conserved F or W. The D gene is left open where the match is weak. Clone size is not always given. Where it is, it says once, few, many or a class for expanded clones.

v_call: TRBV10-3; d_call: -; clone_size: few; j_call: TRBJ2-3; cdr3_aa: CAISGRGSTSTDTQYF; cdr3_nt: TGTGCCATCAGTGGGCGCGGATCAACTAGCACAGATACGCAGTATTTT
v_call: TRBV12-3/TRBV12-4; d_call: -; clone_size: -; j_call: TRBJ1-2; cdr3_aa: CASSLVLGPYGYTF; cdr3_nt: TGTGCCAGCAGTTTAGTACTGGGCCCCTATGGCTACACCTTC
v_call: TRBV6-1; d_call: TRBD1; clone_size: few; j_call: TRBJ1-1; cdr3_aa: CASPLAGTGGRDTEAFF; cdr3_nt: TGTGCCAGCCCTCTGGCCGGGACAGGGGGCAGGGACACTGAAGCTTTCTTT
v_call: TRBV6-5; d_call: TRBD2; clone_size: -; j_call: TRBJ2-2; cdr3_aa: CASSYTGLVNGELFF; cdr3_nt: TGTGCCAGCAGTTACACCGGACTAGTTAACGGGGAGCTGTTTTTT
v_call: TRBV4-2; d_call: TRBD1; clone_size: -; j_call: TRBJ1-1; cdr3_aa: CASSLQPGQGFTEAFF; cdr3_nt: TGTGCCAGCAGCCTCCAACCGGGACAGGGATTCACTGAAGCTTTCTTT
v_call: TRBV6-5; d_call: -; clone_size: -; j_call: TRBJ2-7; cdr3_aa: CASSYSPGRSYEQYF; cdr3_nt: TGTGCCAGCAGTTACTCGCCAGGGAGATCTTACGAGCAGTACTTC
v_call: TRBV28; d_call: -; clone_size: few; j_call: TRBJ1-2; cdr3_aa: CASSVATGVYGYTF; cdr3_nt: TGTGCCAGCAGTGTAGCGACAGGAGTTTATGGCTACACCTTC
v_call: TRBV24-1; d_call: -; clone_size: -; j_call: TRBJ2-5; cdr3_aa: CATSAGFPQETQYF; cdr3_nt: TGTGCCACCAGTGCGGGGTTCCCTCAAGAGACCCAGTACTTC
v_call: TRBV12-3/TRBV12-4; d_call: -; clone_size: -; j_call: TRBJ1-1; cdr3_aa: CASSLRPYGGENTEAFF; cdr3_nt: TGTGCCAGCAGTTTAAGGCCATATGGGGGAGAGAACACTGAAGCTTTCTTT
v_call: TRBV5-1; d_call: -; clone_size: few; j_call: TRBJ2-5; cdr3_aa: CASSLEGQLETQYF; cdr3_nt: TGCGCCAGCAGCTTGGAGGGGCAACTAGAGACCCAGTACTTC
v_call: TRBV12-3/TRBV12-4; d_call: -; clone_size: many; j_call: TRBJ2-6; cdr3_aa: CASSMGSSGANVLTF; cdr3_nt: TGTGCCAGCAGTATGGGTTCATCTGGGGCCAACGTCCTGACTTTC
v_call: TRBV20-1; d_call: -; clone_size: -; j_call: TRBJ2-1; cdr3_aa: CSACASAVMDEQFF; cdr3_nt: TGCAGTGCTTGCGCTAGCGCTGTAATGGATGAGCAGTTCTTC
v_call: TRBV2; d_call: -; clone_size: -; j_call: TRBJ2-5; cdr3_aa: CASSEEQGSQTQYF; cdr3_nt: TGTGCCAGCAGTGAAGAACAGGGCAGTCAGACCCAGTACTTC
v_call: TRBV6-1; d_call: TRBD2; clone_size: once; j_call: TRBJ2-1; cdr3_aa: CASSKLAGDRDEQFF; cdr3_nt: TGTGCCAGCAGTAAACTAGCGGGAGACAGGGATGAGCAGTTCTTC
v_call: TRBV12-3/TRBV12-4; d_call: -; clone_size: -; j_call: TRBJ2-1; cdr3_aa: CASSPGANSYNEQFF; cdr3_nt: TGTGCCAGCAGCCCTGGGGCTAACTCCTACAATGAGCAGTTCTTC
v_call: TRBV20-1; d_call: TRBD2; clone_size: few; j_call: TRBJ2-1; cdr3_aa: CSAGRTSGKIEQFF; cdr3_nt: TGCAGTGCCGGTCGGACTAGCGGGAAGATTGAGCAGTTCTTC
v_call: TRBV12-3/TRBV12-4; d_call: TRBD2; clone_size: -; j_call: TRBJ2-7; cdr3_aa: CASSLRGSMNEQYF; cdr3_nt: TGTGCCAGCAGTTTACGCGGGAGTATGAACGAGCAGTACTTC
v_call: TRBV27; d_call: TRBD2; clone_size: -; j_call: TRBJ2-3; cdr3_aa: CASSPWTSGKDTQYF; cdr3_nt: TGTGCCAGCAGTCCCTGGACTAGCGGGAAGGATACGCAGTATTTT
v_call: TRBV7-2; d_call: -; clone_size: few; j_call: TRBJ2-2; cdr3_aa: CASSARTASNTGELFF; cdr3_nt: TGTGCCAGCAGCGCGAGGACGGCTTCGAACACCGGGGAGCTGTTTTTT
v_call: TRBV14; d_call: TRBD1; clone_size: -; j_call: TRBJ1-1; cdr3_aa: CASSTRTGVGDTEAFF; cdr3_nt: TGTGCCAGCAGCACGCGGACAGGGGTGGGGGACACTGAAGCTTTCTTT
v_call: TRBV7-2; d_call: -; clone_size: many; j_call: TRBJ1-5; cdr3_aa: CASSLAGISNQPQHF; cdr3_nt: TGTGCCAGCAGCTTAGCCGGGATTAGCAATCAGCCCCAGCATTTT
v_call: TRBV6-6; d_call: TRBD2; clone_size: few; j_call: TRBJ2-3; cdr3_aa: CASIPPGGTQYF; cdr3_nt: TGTGCCAGCATCCCGCCGGGGGGTACGCAGTATTTT
v_call: TRBV5-1; d_call: -; clone_size: -; j_call: TRBJ2-3; cdr3_aa: CASGELDTQYF; cdr3_nt: TGCGCCAGCGGGGAGCTAGATACGCAGTATTTT
v_call: TRBV28; d_call: TRBD1; clone_size: few; j_call: TRBJ2-2; cdr3_aa: CASSLWPGQGKNTGELFF; cdr3_nt: TGTGCCAGCAGTTTATGGCCGGGACAGGGAAAAAACACCGGGGAGCTGTTTTTT
v_call: TRBV7-2; d_call: -; clone_size: -; j_call: TRBJ1-3; cdr3_aa: CASSLDRVSGNTIYF; cdr3_nt: TGTGCCAGCAGCTTAGACCGGGTATCAGGAAACACCATATATTTT
v_call: TRBV20-1; d_call: TRBD2; clone_size: -; j_call: TRBJ2-4; cdr3_aa: CSASGLASIQYF; cdr3_nt: TGCAGTGCATCGGGACTAGCCTCCATTCAGTACTTC
v_call: TRBV10-3; d_call: TRBD2; clone_size: few; j_call: TRBJ2-7; cdr3_aa: CASLGAGGSHEQYF; cdr3_nt: TGTGCCAGCCTGGGTGCGGGAGGATCCCACGAGCAGTACTTC
v_call: TRBV6-1; d_call: -; clone_size: -; j_call: TRBJ2-1; cdr3_aa: CASSEEAGQPYNEQFF; cdr3_nt: TGTGCCAGCAGTGAAGAGGCGGGACAGCCCTACAATGAGCAGTTCTTC
v_call: TRBV5-1; d_call: -; clone_size: many; j_call: TRBJ2-5; cdr3_aa: CASSFSGETQYF; cdr3_nt: TGTGCCAGCAGCTTCAGTGGGGAGACCCAGTACTTC
v_call: TRBV5-1; d_call: TRBD1; clone_size: few; j_call: TRBJ2-7; cdr3_aa: CASGQGATSYEQYF; cdr3_nt: TGCGCCAGTGGACAGGGGGCAACGTCCTACGAGCAGTACTTC